One T cell receptor (beta chain) is described in this entry. Its cognate antigen is unknown. This record comes from a study of relationships among human T cell subsets. Study findings and constraints: Across seven subsets, gene usage, CDR3 length and N-additions did not differ significantly. Bead-based sorting did not rule out CD4+CD8+ double-positive cells. Over 60% of CD8+ cytotoxic sequences were in clones over 100 reads; regulatory and Th2 had few.

CDR3 size: 13 residues. Germline V lookup: CDR1 SGHNT, CDR2 YENEEA. Trimming shortened V by 5 bases and J by 5 bases, and 13 bases separated the two germline ends. The Th1 cells were the flow-through after CD25, CD56 and CD294 bead selections. The T cell receptor alpha and beta CDR3 regions were amplified from mRNA by semiquantitative ARM-PCR. Exponential amplification used communal superprimers after tagged nested gene-specific primers in ARM-PCR. Exonuclease cleared nested primers, then first-round products were reamplified. MiXCR, applied by TCRdb to the multiplex PCR reads, yields one record per CDR3 protein. The table includes more than 10,000 distinct CDR3 sequences, about 67% detected once.

Source material: CD4+ Th1 cells sorted from blood. This TCR derives from a man in his forties in good health. The rearrangement joins TRBV11-3 to TRBJ2-7; D is ambiguous. CDR3 amino acids: CASSPGRTNEQYF. CDR3 DNA sequence: TGTGCCAGCAGCCCAGGACGCACTAACGAGCAGTACTTC.